This TCR beta chain was recorded in a study of blood T cell repertoires in COVID-19. Study summary: From the United States, Italy and Spain came samples of acute and convalescent COVID-19.

As processed by the authors: Amplification from reference gene primers served as the basis for estimated nucleated cell counts. The table came from immunoSEQ multiplex PCR; TCRdb's copy has only in-frame clones and leaves some out. The V and J calls and the clone size are those of that table, but D and trimming were determined from the DNA. The sample shows about 100,000 clones, 88% of them seen only once. Germline V gives CDR1 MGHDK, CDR2 SYGVNS. The V and J ends lost 5 bases and 5 bases, in that order; junction bases with no gene match: 12. The CDR3 runs to 16 residues. The clonotype was recovered from a human donor in a cohort sampled during active COVID-19. Sequenced input: peripheral blood. This chain uses TRBV25-1 with TRBJ2-1; TRBD1 matches 7 bases. The CDR3 region has the DNA TGTGCCAGCAGTTACCCTCAGGGGGAAGGAAACAATGAGCAGTTCTTC. Its protein is CASSYPQGEGNNEQFF. The full variable domain, rest sourced from reference TRBV25-1 and TRBJ2-1, is EADIYQTPRYLVIGTGKKITLECSQTMGHDKMYWYQQDPGMELHLIHYSYGVNSTEKGDLSSESTVSRIRTEHFPLTLESARPSHTSQYLCASSYPQGEGNNEQFFGPGTRLTVL.